These 13 T cell receptor beta chains were sequenced from one sample in a study of T-cell memory formation after mild COVID-19. Via MiXCR, TCRdb re-called the 5' RACE reads, giving one row per CDR3 protein. The table includes hundreds of thousands of distinct CDR3 sequences, roughly an eighth detected once. Input material: PBMCs or a T cell subset sorted from them (not recorded which). These receptors were obtained from a man younger than 30 who had mild COVID-19 (a few samples of this study predate the infection). Cell type and time point are not known.

The rearrangement joins TRBV4-1 to TRBJ2-7, with TRBD1 matching over 7 bases. This CDR3 has 13 amino acids. Germline V gives CDR1 MGHRA, CDR2 YSYEKL. Trimming at V came to 3 bases and at J to 4 bases, leaving 3 bases not matched to a gene. The CDR3 DNA follows: TGCGCCAGCAGCCAGCAGGGACAGTACGAGCAGTACTTC. Translating gives CASSQQGQYEQYF.

This clonotype was detected a few times. J is TRBJ2-1 and V is TRBV9; D is unclear. CDR1 is SGDLS and CDR2 is YYNGEE in the germline V gene. Trimming removed 3 bases at V and 0 bases at J, with 16 bases between. The CDR3 consists of 17 residues. CDR3 amino acids: CASSARSAAPSYNEQFF. CDR3 coding DNA: TGTGCCAGCAGCGCACGGTCGGCGGCGCCCTCCTACAATGAGCAGTTCTTC.

The V gene is TRBV6-6, the J gene TRBJ2-7; no clear D. This CDR3 spans 15 amino acids. Trimming removed 2 bases from V and 0 bases from J, with 11 bases in between. The germline V gene encodes CDR1 MNHNY and CDR2 SVGAGI (reference sequence). Written as DNA, the CDR3 is TGTGCCAGCAGTTACGGAGACGGAAGCTCCTACGAGCAGTACGTC. Protein: CASSYGDGSSYEQYV.

This clonotype came up many times. The gene calls are TRBV7-3 and TRBJ2-1; TRBD2 agrees at 10 bases. The junction had 3 bases not matched to a gene; V was cut back by 6 bases and J by 1 base. Germline lookup yields CDR1 SGHTA and CDR2 FQGTGA. The CDR3 is 15 residues long. The DNA of the CDR3 is TGTGCCAGCAGTCAGACTAGCGGGTCCTACAATGAGCAGTTCTTC. It translates to CASSQTSGSYNEQFF.

The chain couples TRBV5-1 to TRBJ2-2; TRBD2 matches 7 bases. The CDR3 is made up of 16 amino acids. V was pared by 4 bases and J by 0 bases, with 6 bases of the junction left unmatched. From germline, CDR1 is SGHRS and CDR2 YFSETQ. This chain's CDR3 is CASSGAGRTNTGELFF. As DNA, the CDR3 is TGCGCCAGCAGCGGGGCCGGGAGGACGAACACCGGGGAGCTGTTTTTT.

This clonotype was detected only a few times. The genes are TRBV9 and TRBJ2-5; TRBD1 matches 9 bases. CDR1 and CDR2 (germline): SGDLS, YYNGEE. The CDR3 has 15 residues. V lost 3 bases and J lost 4; bases outside the gene matches: 7. The CDR3 DNA sequence: TGTGCCAGCAGCGCCAACAGGGACAGGGCAGAGACCCAGTACTTC. It is translated as CASSANRDRAETQYF. The full variable domain, rest sourced from reference TRBV9 and TRBJ2-5, is DSGVTQTPKHLITATGQRVTLRCSPRSGDLSVYWYQQSLDQGLQFLIQYYNGEERAKGNILERFSAQQFPDLHSELNLSSLELGDSALYFCASSANRDRAETQYFGPGTRLLVL.

This chain uses TRBV6-5 with TRBJ1-2; D remains ambiguous. Germline V gene sequence: CDR1 MNHEY, CDR2 SVGAGI. This CDR3 comprises 16 residues. The V gene lost 5 bases and the J gene lost 4 bases, with 20 bases spanning the gap. CDR3: CASSLDGVQVSYGYTF. CDR3 in DNA: TGTGCCAGCAGTCTTGACGGGGTTCAAGTTAGCTATGGCTACACCTTC.

The table lists this clonotype with many counts. This CDR3 is CASSSGTSPYNEQFF. CDR3 nucleotide sequence: TGTGCCAGCAGCTCCGGGACTAGCCCCTACAATGAGCAGTTCTTC. The chain links TRBV7-3 to TRBJ2-1; 9 nucleotides agree with TRBD2. CDR1 SGHTA and CDR2 FQGTGA come from the germline V gene. V shed 4 bases, J shed 2 bases, and the junction held 3 bases outside the gene matches. The CDR3 runs 15 residues.

V gene TRBV20-1 combines with J gene TRBJ2-3; a weak D match, TRBD2 (7 bases). Per the germline V gene, CDR1 is DFQATT and CDR2 is SNEGSKA (reference sequence). CDR3 size: 15 residues. V lost 3 bases and J 4 bases, leaving 17 bases between the germline ends. The CDR3: CSASRLRGRADTQYF. CDR3 bases: TGCAGTGCTAGTCGTTTGCGGGGGCGTGCAGATACGCAGTATTTT.

This clonotype appeared a few times. The rearrangement links TRBV6-5 to TRBJ1-1, with D possibly being TRBD1 (6 bases). Germline V CDR1 and CDR2: MNHEY, SVGAGI. The ends were cut back, 2 bases at V and 5 bases at J, with 12 bases in the middle. The CDR3 has 14 residues. Written as DNA, the CDR3 is TGTGCCAGCAGTTACGGACAGAGTCTGACTGAAGCTTTCTTT. It codes for CASSYGQSLTEAFF.

J is TRBJ2-3 and V is TRBV9; the D is unclear. V was clipped by 1 base and J by 4 bases, with 10 bases between them. The germline V gene has CDR1 SGDLS and CDR2 YYNGEE. The CDR3 runs 14 residues. The CDR3 region is CASSVTGSSDTQYF. In DNA form, the CDR3 reads TGTGCCAGCAGCGTAACTGGGTCGTCAGATACGCAGTATTTT.

The chain employs TRBV20-1 and TRBJ2-3; 11 positions agree with TRBD2. J gave up 2 bases and V 0 bases, and 4 bases lay outside the gene matches. This CDR3 region has 16 residues. Germline loops: CDR1 DFQATT, CDR2 SNEGSKA (reference sequence). The CDR3 DNA reads TGCAGTGCTAGAGACCCTAGCGGGGGGTACACAGATACGCAGTATTTT. Protein sequence: CSARDPSGGYTDTQYF.

V is TRBV18 and J is TRBJ2-1, with a weak D call TRBD2 (5 bases). Germline V gene lookup returns CDR1 KGHSH and CDR2 LQKENI. The CDR3 runs 14 residues. Trimming removed 1 base at V and 11 bases at J, with 15 bases between. The CDR3 spells CASSPQGSGLKQFF. The CDR3 nucleotides read TGTGCCAGCTCACCACAAGGATCCGGACTCAAGCAGTTCTTC.